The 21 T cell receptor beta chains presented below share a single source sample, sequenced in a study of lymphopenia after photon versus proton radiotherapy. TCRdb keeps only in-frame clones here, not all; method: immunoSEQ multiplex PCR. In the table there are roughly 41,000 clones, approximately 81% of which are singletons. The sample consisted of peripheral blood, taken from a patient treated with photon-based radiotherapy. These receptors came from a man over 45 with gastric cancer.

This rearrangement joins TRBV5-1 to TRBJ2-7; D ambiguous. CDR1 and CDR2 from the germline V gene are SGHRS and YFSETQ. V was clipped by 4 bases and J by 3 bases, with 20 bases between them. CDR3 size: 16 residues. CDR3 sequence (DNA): TGCGCCAGCAGCCCCGAGACTCCAAGAGGCGGCTACGAGCAGTACTTC. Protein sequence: CASSPETPRGGYEQYF.

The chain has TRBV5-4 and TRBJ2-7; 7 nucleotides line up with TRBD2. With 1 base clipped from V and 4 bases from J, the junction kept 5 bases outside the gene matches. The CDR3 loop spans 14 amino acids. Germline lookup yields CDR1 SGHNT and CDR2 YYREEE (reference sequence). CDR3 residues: CASSLQGGTYEQYF. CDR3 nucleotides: TGTGCCAGCAGCTTGCAGGGAGGGACTTACGAGCAGTACTTC.

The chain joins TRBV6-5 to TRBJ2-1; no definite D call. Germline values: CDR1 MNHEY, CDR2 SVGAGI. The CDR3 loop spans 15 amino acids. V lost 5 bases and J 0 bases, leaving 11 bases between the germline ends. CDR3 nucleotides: TGTGCCAGCAGTACTACTCGAATCTCCTACAATGAGCAGTTCTTC. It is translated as CASSTTRISYNEQFF.

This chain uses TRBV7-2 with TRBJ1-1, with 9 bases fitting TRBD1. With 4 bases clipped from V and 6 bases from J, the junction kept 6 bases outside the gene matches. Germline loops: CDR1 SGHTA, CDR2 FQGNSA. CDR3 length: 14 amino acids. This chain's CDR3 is CASSSHRGLAEAFF. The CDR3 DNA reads TGTGCCAGCAGCTCCCACAGGGGGCTGGCTGAAGCTTTCTTT. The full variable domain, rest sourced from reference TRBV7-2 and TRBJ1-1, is GAGVSQSPSNKVTEKGKDVELRCDPISGHTALYWYRQSLGQGLEFLIYFQGNSAPDKSGLPSDRFSAERTGGSVSTLTIQRTQQEDSAVYLCASSSHRGLAEAFFGQGTRLTVV.

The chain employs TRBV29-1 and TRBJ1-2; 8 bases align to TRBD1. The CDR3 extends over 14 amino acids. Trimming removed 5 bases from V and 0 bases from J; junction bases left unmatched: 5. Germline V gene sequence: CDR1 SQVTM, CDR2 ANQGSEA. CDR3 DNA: TGCAGCGTTCTCAGGGGGCCGCCTAACTATGGCTACACCTTC. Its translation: CSVLRGPPNYGYTF.

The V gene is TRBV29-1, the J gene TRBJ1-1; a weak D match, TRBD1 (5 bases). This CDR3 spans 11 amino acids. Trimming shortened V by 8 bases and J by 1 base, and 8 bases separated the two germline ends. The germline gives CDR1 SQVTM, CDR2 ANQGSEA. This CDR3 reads CSTGRNTEAFF. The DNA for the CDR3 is TGCAGCACGGGACGGAACACTGAAGCTTTCTTT. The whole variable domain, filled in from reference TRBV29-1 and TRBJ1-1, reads SAVISQKPSRDICQRGTSLTIQCQVDSQVTMMFWYRQQPGQSLTLIATANQGSEATYESGFVIDKFPISRPNLTFSTLTVSNMSPEDSSIYLCSTGRNTEAFFGQGTRLTVV.

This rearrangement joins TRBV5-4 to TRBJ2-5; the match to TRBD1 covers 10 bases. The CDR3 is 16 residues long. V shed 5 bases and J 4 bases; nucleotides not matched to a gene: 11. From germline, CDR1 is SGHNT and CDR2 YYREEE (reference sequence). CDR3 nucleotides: TGTGCCAGCAGTTCGCCGGGACAGGGGTCGAGAGAGACCCAGTACTTC. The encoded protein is CASSSPGQGSRETQYF.

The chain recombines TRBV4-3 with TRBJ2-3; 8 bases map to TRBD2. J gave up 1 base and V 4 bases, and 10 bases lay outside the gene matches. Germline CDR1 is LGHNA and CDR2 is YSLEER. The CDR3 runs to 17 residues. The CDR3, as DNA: TGCGCCAGCAGCCCTGGTCGGGGGGGACTCGGCACAGATACGCAGTATTTT. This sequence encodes CASSPGRGGLGTDTQYF.

In nucleotides, the CDR3 is TGTGCCAGCAGGCCGGCGGGGGTCACTCAGCCCCAGCATTTT. As protein: CASRPAGVTQPQHF. J is TRBJ1-5 and V is TRBV28, with D possibly matching TRBD1 (5 bases). This CDR3 contains 14 residues. Germline CDR1 reads MDHEN; CDR2 reads SYDVKM. Trimming took 6 bases from V and 6 from J, leaving 15 bases between them.

The CDR3 DNA reads TGCGCCAGCAGCCAAGTAGCGGGAGGAGAGACCCAGTACTTC. Amino acids: CASSQVAGGETQYF. This chain connects TRBV4-1 to TRBJ2-5, with 10 bases identical to TRBD2. CDR3 size: 14 residues. V was pared by 1 base and J by 4 bases, with 0 bases of the junction left unmatched. Germline CDR1 and CDR2: MGHRA and YSYEKL.

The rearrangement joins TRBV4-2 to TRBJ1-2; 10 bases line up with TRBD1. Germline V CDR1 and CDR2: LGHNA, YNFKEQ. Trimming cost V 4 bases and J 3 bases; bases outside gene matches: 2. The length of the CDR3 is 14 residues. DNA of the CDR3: TGTGCCAGCAGCCGAGGGACAGGGGACTATGGCTACACCTTC. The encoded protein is CASSRGTGDYGYTF.

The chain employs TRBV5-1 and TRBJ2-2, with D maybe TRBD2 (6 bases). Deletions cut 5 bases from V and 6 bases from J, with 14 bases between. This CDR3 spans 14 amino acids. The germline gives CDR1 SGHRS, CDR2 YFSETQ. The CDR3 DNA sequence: TGCGCCAGCAGACTAGCCGCCCGCGCCGGGGAGCTGTTTTTT. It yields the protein CASRLAARAGELFF.

The CDR3 reads CASSPRGYRSNQPQHF. The CDR3 DNA is TGTGCCAGCAGCCCCAGGGGGTACAGGAGCAATCAGCCCCAGCATTTT. The chain is built from TRBV28 and TRBJ1-5, with 7 bases aligning to TRBD1. Germline CDR1 MDHEN, CDR2 SYDVKM. The CDR3 contains 16 residues. With V trimmed by 6 bases and J by 1 base, 9 bases remained unmatched.

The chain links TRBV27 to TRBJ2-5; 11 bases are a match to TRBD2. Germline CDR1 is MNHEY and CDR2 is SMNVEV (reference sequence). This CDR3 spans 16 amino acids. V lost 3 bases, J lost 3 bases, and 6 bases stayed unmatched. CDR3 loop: CASSFFSGRAEETQYF. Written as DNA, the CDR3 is TGTGCCAGCAGTTTCTTTAGCGGGAGGGCCGAAGAGACCCAGTACTTC.

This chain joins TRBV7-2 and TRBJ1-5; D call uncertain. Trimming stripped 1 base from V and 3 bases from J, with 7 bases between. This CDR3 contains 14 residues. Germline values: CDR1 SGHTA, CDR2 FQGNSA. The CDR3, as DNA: TGTGCCAGCAGCTTAGTAGAGATCAATCAGCCCCAGCATTTT. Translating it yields CASSLVEINQPQHF.

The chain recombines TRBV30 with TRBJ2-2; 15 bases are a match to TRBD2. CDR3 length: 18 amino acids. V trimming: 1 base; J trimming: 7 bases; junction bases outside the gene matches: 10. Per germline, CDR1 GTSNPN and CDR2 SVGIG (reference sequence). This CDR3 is CAWSATPGLAGGFGELFF. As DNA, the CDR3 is TGTGCCTGGAGTGCAACTCCGGGACTAGCGGGAGGCTTCGGGGAGCTGTTTTTT.

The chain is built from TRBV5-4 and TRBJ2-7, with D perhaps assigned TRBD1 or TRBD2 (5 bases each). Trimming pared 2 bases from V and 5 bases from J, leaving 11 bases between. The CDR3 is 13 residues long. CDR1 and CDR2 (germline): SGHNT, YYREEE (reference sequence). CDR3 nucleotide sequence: TGTGCCAGCAGCTTCGCGGGCAGGGACGAGCAGTACTTC. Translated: CASSFAGRDEQYF.

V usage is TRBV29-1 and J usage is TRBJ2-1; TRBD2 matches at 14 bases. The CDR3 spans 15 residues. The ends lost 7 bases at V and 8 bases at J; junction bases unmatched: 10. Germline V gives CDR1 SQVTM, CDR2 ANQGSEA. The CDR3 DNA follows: TGCAGCGCCCAGGGACTAGCGGGAGTACGATATGAGCAGTTCTTC. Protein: CSAQGLAGVRYEQFF.

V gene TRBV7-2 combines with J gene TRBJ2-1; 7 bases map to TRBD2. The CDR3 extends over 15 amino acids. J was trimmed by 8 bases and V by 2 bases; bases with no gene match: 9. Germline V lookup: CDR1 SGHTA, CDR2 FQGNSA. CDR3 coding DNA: TGTGCCAGCAGCTTAAATGCGCGGGAGATCGATGAGCAGTTCTTC. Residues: CASSLNAREIDEQFF.

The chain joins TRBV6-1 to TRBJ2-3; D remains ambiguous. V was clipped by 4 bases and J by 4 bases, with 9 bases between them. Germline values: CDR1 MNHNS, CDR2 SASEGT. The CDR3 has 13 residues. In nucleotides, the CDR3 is TGTGCCAGCAGTGTAAGGGTCCCAGATACGCAGTATTTT. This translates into CASSVRVPDTQYF.

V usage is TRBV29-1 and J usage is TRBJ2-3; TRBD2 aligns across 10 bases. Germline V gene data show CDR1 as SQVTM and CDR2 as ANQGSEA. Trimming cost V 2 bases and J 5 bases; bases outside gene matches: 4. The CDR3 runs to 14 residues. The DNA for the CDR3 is TGCAGCGTTGAATCTAGCGGGAGTATAGATACGCAGTATTTT. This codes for CSVESSGSIDTQYF.